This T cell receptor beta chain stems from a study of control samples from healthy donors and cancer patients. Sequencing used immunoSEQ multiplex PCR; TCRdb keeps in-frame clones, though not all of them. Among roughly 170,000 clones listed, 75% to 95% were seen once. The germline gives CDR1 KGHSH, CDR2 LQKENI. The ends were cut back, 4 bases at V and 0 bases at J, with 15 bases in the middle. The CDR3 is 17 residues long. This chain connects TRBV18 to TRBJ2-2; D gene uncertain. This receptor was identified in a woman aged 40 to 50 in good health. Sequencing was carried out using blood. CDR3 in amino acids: CASSLNSQAANTGELFF. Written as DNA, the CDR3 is TGTGCCAGCTCACTTAATAGCCAAGCCGCGAACACCGGGGAGCTGTTTTTT.